This TCR beta chain was recovered during a study of identical twins. Study-wide results and caveats: High-abundance cord blood beta clonotypes had fewer insertions; memory repertoires showed none. The authors drew conclusions from cross-sectional statistical analysis rather than following the same donors.

Carrying unique molecular identifiers, the cDNA also gained a universal primer site through template switching. TCRdb passed the 5' RACE reads through MiXCR, listing each CDR3 protein once. The table lists nearly 900,000 distinct CDR3 sequences, 12% of them singletons, with around 1.6% in the top ten. This clonotype was recorded many times. The target antigen is unknown. The germline V gene has CDR1 KGHDR and CDR2 SFDVKD. The CDR3 extends over 15 amino acids. V was pared by 3 bases and J by 4 bases, with 7 bases of the junction left unmatched. This same sample was also part of a study on yellow fever vaccine responses in identical twins.

V gene TRBV24-1 combines with J gene TRBJ2-7; 8 positions agree with TRBD1. This sequence was found in a woman younger than 35 in good health. The sample taken for sequencing was PBMCs. The CDR3 bases are TGTGCCACCAGTGATCCCGGGCAGGGGGCGTACGAGCAGTACTTC. Its translation is CATSDPGQGAYEQYF.